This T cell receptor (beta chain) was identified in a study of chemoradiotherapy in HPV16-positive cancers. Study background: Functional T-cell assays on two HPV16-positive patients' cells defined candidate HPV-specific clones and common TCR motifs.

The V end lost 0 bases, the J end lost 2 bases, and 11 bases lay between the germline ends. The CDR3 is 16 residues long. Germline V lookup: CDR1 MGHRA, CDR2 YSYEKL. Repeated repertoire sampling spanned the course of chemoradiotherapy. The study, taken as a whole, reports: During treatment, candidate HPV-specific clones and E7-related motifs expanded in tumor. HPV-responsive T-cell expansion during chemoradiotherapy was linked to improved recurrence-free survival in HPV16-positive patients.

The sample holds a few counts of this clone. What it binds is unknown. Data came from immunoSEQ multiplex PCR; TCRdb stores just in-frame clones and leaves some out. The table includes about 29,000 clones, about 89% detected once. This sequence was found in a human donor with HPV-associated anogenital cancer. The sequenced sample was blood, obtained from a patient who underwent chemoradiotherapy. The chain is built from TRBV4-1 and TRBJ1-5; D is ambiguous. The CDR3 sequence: CASSQDGGIGNQPQHF. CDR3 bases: TGCGCCAGCAGCCAAGACGGCGGTATTGGCAATCAGCCCCAGCATTTT.